This TCR beta chain derives from a study of CD8 T cells in ankylosing spondylitis. CDR1 KGHDR and CDR2 SFDVKD come from the germline V gene. The CDR3 consists of 15 residues. V was clipped by 7 bases and J by 7 bases; unmatched bases: 10. TCRdb processed the 5' RACE reads anew with MiXCR; each CDR3 protein has one entry. This repertoire shows 150,000 to 200,000 distinct CDR3 sequences, around 18% found once; its top ten account for roughly 8%. This clonotype was counted at least ten times. Sequenced sample: blood, either unsorted or a sorted T cell fraction (not recorded which). This TCR was recovered from a male donor with ankylosing spondylitis or in good health (not recorded which). This rearrangement joins TRBV24-1 to TRBJ2-1; 9 nucleotides agree with TRBD1. The CDR3, as DNA: TGTGCCACCAGCCCATGGACAGGGGAGGGTAATGAGCAGTTCTTC. Protein product: CATSPWTGEGNEQFF.